Described below is a single T cell receptor (beta chain) sequence and its context. The data belong to a study of molecular identifiers for immune sequencing clone quantification. Germline values: CDR1 MNHEY, CDR2 SVGEGT. The CDR3 covers 17 residues. V gave up 6 bases and J gave up 4 bases; unmatched junction bases: 16. TCRdb independently ran MiXCR on the PCR reads; one entry per CDR3 protein. The data contain 250,000 to 350,000 distinct CDR3 sequences, over 20% of them seen just once; the ten biggest clones take up roughly 0.8%. Sequencing was done on a sample of naive CD8+ T cells from blood, with Jurkat cell RNA spiked in. Described subset: FACS-sorted CD8+CD4-CCR7+CD45RA+ naive T cells. This chain links TRBV6-2 or TRBV6-3 with TRBJ2-3, with TRBD2 identical over 7 bases. The origin of this receptor is a human donor in good health. Some libraries in this study had Jurkat cell RNA spiked in. The DNA of the CDR3 is TGTGCCAGCAGACCAACGCCCTCCCTAGGGAGGGCAGATACGCAGTATTTT. Amino acids: CASRPTPSLGRADTQYF.